This TCR beta chain was sequenced during a study of radiotherapy plus CTLA-4 blockade in lung cancer (dated by TCRdb to between 2018 and 2020). General notes on the study: Among enrolled patients, approximately 18% had an objective response and 30% to 35% reached disease control.

Focal radiation therapy combined with CTLA-4 blockade (ipilimumab) was tested in patients with chemo-refractory metastatic non-small-cell lung cancer. Notes on this clone: No cognate antigen has been identified for it. No clone much larger than this one lies a single base away; base qualities are absent.

The investigation overall reported the following: TCR clones derived from tumors expanded in peripheral blood after treatment with radiotherapy and ipilimumab. The strongest predictors of response were reported to be early dynamic shifts in blood T cell clones along with a rise in serum interferon-beta following radiation.

Library preparation employed the immunoSEQ multiplex PCR assay. Held by TCRdb, this immuneACCESS table contains in-frame sequences only and omits some clones. Under half of the omission traces to an unresolved V gene where checked; the cause of the rest is unknown. A total of 25,000 to 35,000 clones appear in this sample, approximately 81% of them only once. In total, the top ten clones hold about a sixth of the sample. The source material was peripheral blood, sampled from a patient treated with radiotherapy plus ipilimumab. This receptor was obtained from a human donor with non-small cell lung cancer that progressed on radiotherapy plus ipilimumab.

The nucleotides read TGTGCCAGCAGCCTACAGGGCCAGGGGGAGACCCAGTACTTC. Protein translation: CASSLQGQGETQYF. Rearrangement joined TRBV28 to TRBJ2-5; tentative D gene TRBD1, with 6 bases matching. V and J are truncated by 6 bases and 5 bases respectively, leaving an intervening sequence of 16 bases. Inclusive of the bounding cysteine and phenylalanine, the CDR3 is 14 residues long. The read is trimmed to its CDR3 DNA, 42 bases read in frame from base 1. Based on the germline V gene, the CDR1 and CDR2 sequences are MDHEN and SYDVKM.